This T cell receptor (beta chain) was sequenced for a study of blood T cell repertoires in COVID-19. Turning to the study itself: Nucleic acid was either cDNA or gDNA, and it came from T cells, B-cell-depleted T cells, or PBMCs.

Repertoires were generated with immunoSEQ multiplex PCR, while TCRdb's copy carries only in-frame clones and drops some. The data show hundreds of thousands of clones, 80% to 90% seen once. Trimming cost V 7 bases and J 4 bases, with 19 bases left between them. Germline lookup yields CDR1 MNHEY and CDR2 SVGAGI. The CDR3 runs 15 residues. The sample consisted of PBMCs or T cells enriched from blood (not recorded which). The chain is built from TRBV6-5 and TRBJ1-2; D possibly corresponds to TRBD1 (5 bases). The clonotype originates from a man aged 25 to 40 with acute COVID-19. CDR3 nucleotide sequence: TGTGCCAGCACCCCCGGGACTCGTTCGGGCTATGGCTACACCTTC. This sequence encodes CASTPGTRSGYGYTF.